What follows is one TCR beta chain and its context. This CDR3 contains 15 residues. The germline gives CDR1 MNHEY, CDR2 SMNVEV (reference sequence). V was shortened by 5 bases and J by 3 bases, with 16 bases between the two germline ends. These data belong to a study of cytomegalovirus exposure and HLA in healthy donors. Researchers ran the PCR with 60 Vbeta and 13 Jbeta primers. Measured with immunoSEQ multiplex PCR; TCRdb has only the in-frame clones, and not every one. The sample holds roughly 100,000 clones, more than 75% seen once. Sequenced input: PBMCs. The clonotype was recovered from a woman aged 18-29 years in good health and CMV-seropositive. The chain employs TRBV27 and TRBJ1-1, with D hard to call. CDR3 residues: CASSTAWARDTEAFF. As DNA, the CDR3 is TGTGCCAGCAGTACCGCTTGGGCGAGGGACACTGAAGCTTTCTTT.